Many counts were recorded for the clone carrying this TCR beta chain. TCRdb ran MiXCR on the 5' RACE reads and lists one entry per CDR3 protein. In the table there are about 100,000 distinct CDR3 sequences, 15% to 20% of which are singletons. These data are taken from a study of T-cell memory formation after mild COVID-19. V lost 0 bases and J lost 0, with 10 bases in between. This CDR3 is 16 amino acids long. From germline, CDR1 is MGHRA and CDR2 YSYEKL. The receptor comes from a man in his late teens or twenties who had mild COVID-19 (a few samples of this study predate the infection). Cell type and time point are not known. This chain links TRBV4-1 with TRBJ2-3; no firm D call. Sequencing was carried out using PBMCs or a T cell subset sorted from them (not recorded which). As DNA, the CDR3 is TGCGCCAGCAGCCAAGAAGGGATCCCTAGCACAGATACGCAGTATTTT. Its protein is CASSQEGIPSTDTQYF.